One and the same sample provided the 17 T cell receptor beta chains below, sequenced in a study of glioma-infiltrating T cells. TCR alpha and beta CDR3 regions were amplified from RNA using iRepertoire nested multiplex PCR. TCRdb re-derived calls from the multiplex PCR reads in MiXCR, one entry per CDR3 protein. Of about 400,000 distinct CDR3 sequences listed, around 45% are singletons. The material sequenced was glioma tissue, nonneoplastic brain tissue, or PBMCs (not recorded which). Receptor source: a human donor with low-grade glioma or glioblastoma, undergoing nonglioma brain surgery, or in good health (not recorded which).

The chain links TRBV29-1 to TRBJ2-3, with a tentative D call TRBD1 (5 bases). Germline CDR1 and CDR2: SQVTM and ANQGSEA. Trimming removed 7 bases from V and 3 bases from J, with 14 bases in between. The CDR3 extends over 13 amino acids. The CDR3 nucleotides read TGCAGCGGCCAAGGGGTAGTTACAGATACGCAGTATTTT. Translating it yields CSGQGVVTDTQYF.

This clonotype was observed a handful of times. The chain carries TRBV4-3 and TRBJ1-6, with 10 bases lining up with TRBD1. Germline V gene sequence: CDR1 LGHNA, CDR2 YSLEER. The CDR3 is made up of 17 amino acids. Trimming cost V 0 bases and J 10 bases; bases outside gene matches: 9. The CDR3 protein is CASSQDGYDRGRSPLHF. CDR3 in DNA: TGCGCCAGCAGCCAAGATGGGTACGACAGGGGGCGATCACCCCTCCACTTT.

Only a few counts were recorded for this clonotype. This chain joins TRBV5-5 and TRBJ2-3, with D perhaps TRBD2 (5 bases). The ends were cut back, 7 bases at V and 2 bases at J, with 11 bases in the middle. This CDR3 is 13 amino acids long. The germline gives CDR1 SGHKS, CDR2 YYEKEE (reference sequence). CDR3 DNA sequence: TGTGCCAGCGGACTCTATATCACAGATACGCAGTATTTT. It codes for CASGLYITDTQYF.

This clonotype occurred a few times. The chain employs TRBV6-1 and TRBJ1-5, with 9 bases aligning to TRBD1. V shed 10 bases, J shed 7 bases, and the junction held 17 bases outside the gene matches. Germline V gene lookup returns CDR1 MNHNS and CDR2 SASEGT. The CDR3 totals 16 residues. DNA for the CDR3: TGTGCCACCTTGATTGAGAGGGACAGGGTAAAACAGCCCCAGCATTTT. Amino acids: CATLIERDRVKQPQHF.

In nucleotides, the CDR3 is TGTGCCAGCAGCTCCTTAGGGGGTCAGCCCCAGCATTTT. Amino acid sequence: CASSSLGGQPQHF. V is TRBV28 and J is TRBJ1-5; a possible D gene is TRBD1 (6 bases). Trimming removed 6 bases at V and 6 bases at J, with 12 bases between. From germline, CDR1 is MDHEN and CDR2 SYDVKM. This CDR3 has 13 residues. Looking up the rest from reference TRBV28 and TRBJ1-5 gives the full variable domain: DVKVTQSSRYLVKRTGEKVFLECVQDMDHENMFWYRQDPGLGLRLIYFSYDVKMKEKGDIPEGYSVSREKKERFSLILESASTNQTSMYLCASSSLGGQPQHFGDGTRLSIL.

This clonotype has only a few counts. The J gene is TRBJ2-5, the V gene TRBV27, with 7 bases that match TRBD2. Losses at the gene ends were 5 bases for V and 0 bases for J; bases not matched to a gene: 12. This CDR3 has 17 residues. Looked up from germline, CDR1 is MNHEY and CDR2 is SMNVEV (reference sequence). CDR3 region: CASSPRGGRVHQETQYF. Written as DNA, the CDR3 is TGTGCCAGCAGTCCGCGTGGCGGGAGAGTACACCAAGAGACCCAGTACTTC.

The gene calls are TRBV7-9 and TRBJ1-2; tentative D call: TRBD1 (5 bases). The V gene lost 4 bases and the J gene lost 1 base, with 13 bases spanning the gap. The CDR3 has 15 residues. Germline lookup yields CDR1 SEHNR and CDR2 FQNEAQ (reference sequence). The DNA for the CDR3 is TGTGCCAGCAGCTACACGAGGGGTTTTAACTATGGCTACACCTTC. It specifies CASSYTRGFNYGYTF.

This clonotype was picked up many times. This chain uses TRBV6-2 or TRBV6-3 with TRBJ1-5; 11 nucleotides line up with TRBD1. J gave up 7 bases and V 6 bases, and 5 bases lay outside the gene matches. Germline CDR1 and CDR2: MNHEY and SVGEGT. The CDR3 sequence is 14 residues long. In nucleotides, the CDR3 is TGTGCCAGCAGCGGGACAGGGGGTAGGCAGCCCCAGCATTTT. Translated: CASSGTGGRQPQHF.

DNA for the CDR3: TGTGCCAGCAGTGGGACTAGCGGGAGTTCGGACGGGGAGCTGTTTTTT. This sequence encodes CASSGTSGSSDGELFF. This sequence joins TRBV6-6 and TRBJ2-2; 14 bases are a match to TRBD2. The length of the CDR3 is 16 residues. Germline V lookup: CDR1 MNHNY, CDR2 SVGAGI (reference sequence). The trim removed 5 bases at V and 7 bases at J, leaving 6 bases unmatched.

The chain employs TRBV5-1 and TRBJ2-5, with 8 nucleotides matching TRBD1. V lost 2 bases to trimming and J lost 5 bases; unmatched junction nucleotides: 5. Germline CDR1 reads SGHRS; CDR2 reads YFSETQ. The CDR3 extends over 14 amino acids. CDR3 in DNA: TGCGCCAGCAGCTTACAGGGGGAATATGAGACCCAGTACTTC. It yields the protein CASSLQGEYETQYF.

The rearrangement joins TRBV28 to TRBJ2-7, with D possibly matching TRBD1 (5 bases). The CDR3 has 14 amino acids. Between the trimmed V and J ends, which lost 6 bases and 3 bases, there was a span of 15 bases. Germline loops: CDR1 MDHEN, CDR2 SYDVKM. The CDR3 protein is CASRPLLRDYEQYF. As DNA, the CDR3 is TGTGCCAGCAGACCACTCCTCAGGGACTACGAGCAGTACTTC.

The V call is TRBV7-2, the J call TRBJ2-7; tentative D call: TRBD1 (6 bases). V lost 1 base to trimming and J lost 2 bases, with 12 bases between them. The CDR3 has 15 residues. Germline-derived CDR1 and CDR2 are SGHTA and FQGNSA. Written as DNA, the CDR3 is TGTGCCAGCAGCTTAGAGTCTCGGACAGCCTACGAGCAGTACTTC. Protein: CASSLESRTAYEQYF.

Ten or more counts support this clonotype. This chain joins TRBV6-2 or TRBV6-3 and TRBJ2-1; TRBD1 might be the D (6 bases). The V gene's germline CDR1 is MNHEY and CDR2 SVGEGT. The CDR3 totals 14 residues. V was trimmed by 2 bases and J by 3 bases, leaving 8 bases between them. The CDR3 spells CASSYRQVYNEQFF. The CDR3 DNA reads as TGTGCCAGCAGTTACAGACAGGTCTACAATGAGCAGTTCTTC.

The table lists this clonotype with a few counts. The chain recombines TRBV6-1 with TRBJ2-1; D not resolved. The V gene's germline CDR1 is MNHNS and CDR2 SASEGT. The CDR3 is 17 residues long. Between the trimmed V and J ends, which lost 1 base and 0 bases, there was a span of 13 bases. The DNA for the CDR3 is TGTGCCAGCAGTGAAGGGACCAACTTTTTCTCCTACAATGAGCAGTTCTTC. Amino acids: CASSEGTNFFSYNEQFF.

This clonotype was picked up many times. In DNA, the CDR3 is TGTGCCAGCGGGGGACAGGTCTACGAGCAGTACTTC. Residues: CASGGQVYEQYF. The chain carries TRBV6-2 or TRBV6-3 and TRBJ2-7; TRBD1 agrees at 8 bases. V lost 8 bases to trimming and J lost 3 bases; unmatched junction nucleotides: 3. This CDR3 has 12 amino acids. Germline-derived CDR1 and CDR2 are MNHEY and SVGEGT.

This clonotype was seen only a few times. J is TRBJ1-5 and V is TRBV12-3 or TRBV12-4; TRBD1 matches at 7 bases. The CDR3 consists of 13 residues. V shed 6 bases, J shed 3 bases, and the junction held 2 bases outside the gene matches. Written as DNA, the CDR3 is TGTGCCAGCAGGGGACAGACCAATCAGCCCCAGCATTTT. This sequence encodes CASRGQTNQPQHF.

The CDR3, as DNA: TGCGCCAGCAGCCGGGCGGGGGCCGGTGAAGCTTTCTTT. Translation gives CASSRAGAGEAFF. The chain is built from TRBV5-1 and TRBJ1-1, with D possibly matching TRBD1 (6 bases). Germline assignment: CDR1 SGHRS and CDR2 YFSETQ. The CDR3 contains 13 residues. Trimming stripped 4 bases from V and 7 bases from J, with 14 bases between.